This passage covers 30 T cell receptor beta chains from one sample sequenced in a study of regulatory T cells in long-lasting Graves disease. Described time point: newly diagnosed GD, antithyroid drugs for less than 3 months. Researchers made the TCR library from RNA that was extracted from PBMCs. CDR3 regions were amplified by Arm-PCR using iRepertoire HTBI primers to build TCR beta libraries. TCRdb re-called the multiplex PCR reads with MiXCR, one entry per CDR3 protein. Here the sample spans about 530,000 distinct CDR3 sequences, around 16% being singletons. The sample was also linked to a second study, of T cells in Graves' hyperthyroidism and ophthalmopathy.

The source was peripheral blood mononuclear cells (PBMCs), collected at new diagnosis, from a patient treated with antithyroid drugs. The receptor set was obtained from a woman aged 35-65 years with Graves disease.

The chain carries TRBV2 and TRBJ2-1; 12 positions agree with TRBD2. The end of the DNA is better explained by TRBJ2-5, so the J call may be wrong. The CDR3 is 17 residues long. CDR1 SNHLY and CDR2 FYNNEI come from the germline V gene. Here the CDR3 reads CASSEAPSGGARETQYF. Here the CDR3 DNA reads TGTGCCAGCAGTGAAGCGCCTAGCGGGGGGGCCCGAGAGACCCAGTACTTC.

The chain employs TRBV5-5 and TRBJ2-5; D call uncertain. Trimming cost V 3 bases and J 5 bases, with 11 bases left between them. This CDR3 is 13 amino acids long. CDR1 and CDR2 from the germline V gene are SGHKS and YYEKEE (reference sequence). CDR3 residues: CASSSLPVETQYF. CDR3 DNA: TGTGCCAGCAGCTCCCTTCCCGTGGAGACCCAGTACTTC.

This clonotype was recorded at least ten times. This sequence joins TRBV7-6 and TRBJ2-1; 7 nucleotides match TRBD2. V dropped 5 bases and J dropped 4; count of bases not matched to a gene: 11. Germline V lookup: CDR1 SGHVS, CDR2 FNYEAQ. CDR3 size: 16 residues. The chain's CDR3 is CASSPGRGGRYNEQFF. The CDR3 nucleotides read TGTGCCAGCAGCCCTGGTAGGGGCGGGAGATACAATGAGCAGTTCTTC.

This chain links TRBV6-1 with TRBJ1-1; D gene unclear. The germline gives CDR1 MNHNS, CDR2 SASEGT. V was shortened by 7 bases and J by 1 base, with 10 bases between the two germline ends. The CDR3 spans 13 residues. CDR3 sequence reads: CASTRYKNTEAFF. In DNA form, the CDR3 reads TGTGCCAGCACCAGGTACAAGAACACTGAAGCTTTCTTT.

The chain joins TRBV5-4 to TRBJ2-1; weak D call: TRBD2 (6 bases). Matching the DNA end better, TRBJ2-5 makes the J call doubtful. This CDR3 has 14 residues. Germline values: CDR1 SGHNT, CDR2 YYREEE (reference sequence). The CDR3 here is CASSLVGGMETQYF. DNA of the CDR3: TGTGCCAGCAGCTTGGTTGGGGGGATGGAGACCCAGTACTTC.

This clonotype was counted ten times or more. The V call is TRBV11-3, the J call TRBJ1-5, with 12 bases identical to TRBD1. Germline values: CDR1 SGHNT, CDR2 YENEEA. The length of the CDR3 is 18 residues. Trimming took 5 bases from V and 7 from J; bases not matched to a gene: 15. CDR3 in DNA: TGTGCCAGCAGCCTCCGGGACAGGGGGCCTCTCTTTTTCCAGCCCCAGCATTTT. Translated: CASSLRDRGPLFFQPQHF.

This clonotype has at least ten counts. The chain links TRBV30 to TRBJ1-2, with D hard to call. The CDR3 has 12 residues. In germline, CDR1 is GTSNPN, CDR2 SVGIG (reference sequence). V lost 2 bases to trimming and J lost 4 bases, with 8 bases between them. The CDR3 coding sequence is TGTGCCTGGAGTAATGGTCTCTATGGCTACACCTTC. The encoded protein is CAWSNGLYGYTF.

The gene calls are TRBV27 and TRBJ2-7, with D tentatively TRBD1 or TRBD2 (5 bases each). The germline CDR1 and CDR2 sequences are MNHEY and SMNVEV (reference sequence). The CDR3 is 16 residues long. The germline V and J ends were trimmed by 4 bases and 3 bases, with 19 bases remaining between them. Here the CDR3 reads CASSSAEGTYYYEQYF. In DNA, the CDR3 is TGTGCCAGCAGTTCGGCCGAAGGGACGTACTACTACGAGCAGTACTTC.

This clonotype was recorded many times. Written as DNA, the CDR3 is TGTGCCAGCAAGGAGACGGAGAGGGGGCCCCAGCATTTT. Protein product: CASKETERGPQHF. The chain carries TRBV2 and TRBJ1-5, with a tentative D call TRBD1 (5 bases). In germline, CDR1 is SNHLY, CDR2 FYNNEI. The germline V and J ends were trimmed by 7 bases and 9 bases, with 16 bases remaining between them. The CDR3 is made up of 13 amino acids.

This clonotype showed up many times. Sequence at one end of the junction differs from germline and may be a read error. The J gene is TRBJ1-1, the V gene TRBV5-1, with a possible D match to TRBD1 (6 bases). Germline CDR1 is SGHRS and CDR2 is YFSETQ. The CDR3 has 14 amino acids. The CDR3 protein is CASSLLQGNTEAFF. CDR3 nucleotides: TGTGCCAGCAGTCTATTACAGGGGAACACTGAAGCTTTCTTT.

This clonotype was observed at least ten times. The chain couples TRBV6-1 to TRBJ2-5, with 12 bases lining up with TRBD1. This CDR3 has 18 amino acids. Germline trimming cut 0 bases from V and 0 bases from J; bases unmatched to any gene: 5. Germline values: CDR1 MNHNS, CDR2 SASEGT. In DNA form, the CDR3 reads TGTGCCAGCAGTGAAGCCCCCGGGACAGGGGGCTACCAAGAGACCCAGTACTTC. Protein sequence: CASSEAPGTGGYQETQYF.

This rearrangement joins TRBV12-3 or TRBV12-4 to TRBJ2-2; 16 bases agree with TRBD2. V shed 5 bases and J 4 bases; nucleotides not matched to a gene: 7. CDR3 length: 18 residues. The CDR3 loop is CASSVGLAGGPGTGELFF. The CDR3 region has the DNA TGTGCCAGCAGTGTGGGACTAGCGGGGGGGCCGGGCACCGGGGAGCTGTTTTTT.

There are many counts of this clonotype. The genes are TRBV2 and TRBJ2-2; D is ambiguous. The CDR3 covers 13 residues. Germline V gives CDR1 SNHLY, CDR2 FYNNEI. V was cut by 7 bases and J by 3 bases, with 9 bases left in between. CDR3 coding DNA: TGTGCCAGCACGTCCTCCTACACCGGGGAGCTGTTTTTT. Translated, it gives CASTSSYTGELFF.

This clonotype was recorded many times. The chain employs TRBV20-1 and TRBJ2-7; D ambiguous. The CDR3 contains 14 residues. The germline gives CDR1 DFQATT, CDR2 SNEGSKA (reference sequence). The ends were cut back, 0 bases at V and 2 bases at J, with 11 bases in the middle. CDR3 in amino acids: CSARDGPWAYEQYF. In DNA, the CDR3 is TGCAGTGCTAGAGACGGGCCCTGGGCCTACGAGCAGTACTTC.

At least ten counts were recorded for this clonotype. The genes are TRBV28 and TRBJ1-5; 8 positions match TRBD1. Germline V CDR1 and CDR2: MDHEN, SYDVKM. The junction had 7 bases not matched to a gene; V was cut back by 6 bases and J by 3 bases. The CDR3 consists of 15 residues. This CDR3 is CASSSSGGPNQPQHF. DNA of the CDR3: TGTGCCAGCAGCTCTTCAGGGGGCCCCAATCAGCCCCAGCATTTT.

This clonotype came up a few times. The chain joins TRBV7-9 to TRBJ2-2; 7 bases are shared with TRBD1. Trimming removed 5 bases from V and 5 bases from J; junction bases left unmatched: 5. The CDR3 sequence is 14 residues long. Per germline, CDR1 SEHNR and CDR2 FQNEAQ (reference sequence). This CDR3 is CASSPTGLTGELFF. The CDR3 DNA is TGTGCCAGCAGCCCGACAGGGCTTACCGGGGAGCTGTTTTTT. Drawing the rest from reference TRBV7-9 and TRBJ2-2, the complete variable domain is DTGVSQNPRHKITKRGQNVTFRCDPISEHNRLYWYRQTLGQGPEFLTYFQNEAQLEKSRLLSDRFSAERPKGSFSTLEIQRTEQGDSAMYLCASSPTGLTGELFFGEGSRLTVL.

At least ten counts were recorded for this clonotype. The rearrangement uses TRBV2 and TRBJ1-2; possibly TRBD1 for D (5 bases). There are 14 residues in the CDR3. Trimming cost V 3 bases and J 7 bases, with 15 bases left between them. CDR1 SNHLY and CDR2 FYNNEI come from the germline V gene. The CDR3 reads CASSDSSGVGGYTF. DNA for the CDR3: TGTGCCAGCAGTGATTCGTCGGGGGTAGGTGGCTACACCTTC.

The rearrangement links TRBV7-9 to TRBJ2-5; D tentatively reads TRBD1 or TRBD2 (5 bases each). CDR1 and CDR2 from the germline V gene are SEHNR and FQNEAQ (reference sequence). Deletions cut 4 bases from V and 7 bases from J, with 22 bases between. The CDR3 runs to 16 residues. The chain's CDR3 is CASSSGAFGDKGTQYF. In DNA form, the CDR3 reads TGTGCCAGCAGCTCCGGGGCGTTTGGTGACAAAGGGACCCAGTACTTC.

This clonotype turned up a few times. The chain links TRBV5-5 to TRBJ2-7; 11 nucleotides agree with TRBD2. CDR1 and CDR2 from the germline V gene are SGHKS and YYEKEE (reference sequence). After removal of 3 bases from V and 3 bases from J, the junction contained 5 bases not matched to a gene. The CDR3 is 15 residues long. In nucleotides, the CDR3 is TGTGCCAGCAGCTCACTAGCGGGGGCCTTCTACGAGCAGTACTTC. Its protein is CASSSLAGAFYEQYF.

This clonotype has only a few counts. V gene TRBV12-3 or TRBV12-4 combines with J gene TRBJ1-3; 7 bases align to TRBD1. This CDR3 region has 17 residues. V dropped 10 bases and J dropped 6; count of bases not matched to a gene: 21. The CDR3 coding sequence is TGTGCCACAAGGGATAATCGACAGGGAAGCCAGGCAAACACCATATATTTT. Encoded protein: CATRDNRQGSQANTIYF.

This clonotype appeared a few times. This chain links TRBV29-1 with TRBJ2-2, with D maybe TRBD2 (5 bases). Trimming took 3 bases from V and 1 from J, leaving 6 bases between them. This CDR3 comprises 13 residues. Germline CDR1 SQVTM, CDR2 ANQGSEA. Here the CDR3 reads CSVDGGNTGELFF. The CDR3 DNA reads as TGCAGCGTTGACGGAGGGAACACCGGGGAGCTGTTTTTT.

This clonotype was recorded at least ten times. The genes are TRBV28 and TRBJ1-2, with D perhaps matching TRBD1 (5 bases). Trimming removed 7 bases from V and 0 bases from J, with 9 bases in between. This CDR3 contains 13 residues. Germline V lookup: CDR1 MDHEN, CDR2 SYDVKM. The DNA of the CDR3 is TGTGCCAGCACAACGGGGGCTAACTATGGCTACACCTTC. The encoded protein is CASTTGANYGYTF.

The sample holds many counts of this clonotype. The rearrangement joins TRBV2 to TRBJ1-1; no clear D. CDR1 and CDR2 (germline): SNHLY, FYNNEI. CDR3 length equals 13 residues. V was clipped by 7 bases and J by 2 bases, with 11 bases between them. The chain's CDR3 is CASTGALNTEAFF. CDR3 in DNA: TGTGCCAGCACTGGCGCTCTTAACACTGAAGCTTTCTTT.

In its sample, this clonotype was seen a few times. The genes are TRBV9 and TRBJ2-5; D is undetermined. Between the trimmed V and J ends, which lost 0 bases and 5 bases, there was a span of 14 bases. The length of the CDR3 is 15 residues. Germline values: CDR1 SGDLS, CDR2 YYNGEE. CDR3 bases: TGTGCCAGCAGCGTAGATCCCTGGCAAGGCGAGACCCAGTACTTC. Its protein product is CASSVDPWQGETQYF.

This clonotype was recorded at least ten times. This sequence joins TRBV12-3 or TRBV12-4 and TRBJ2-5; no clear D. V was pared by 5 bases and J by 3 bases, with 10 bases between. The CDR3 extends over 13 amino acids. The CDR3 DNA reads TGTGCCAGCAGTCTTCGAGTCAAAGAGACCCAGTACTTC. Its protein product is CASSLRVKETQYF.

In this sample, this clonotype turned up many times. V usage is TRBV6-2 or TRBV6-3 and J usage is TRBJ2-7, with D uncertain. V was trimmed by 7 bases and J by 6 bases, leaving 19 bases between them. Germline values: CDR1 MNHEY, CDR2 SVGEGT. This CDR3 has 14 amino acids. The CDR3 DNA sequence: TGTGCCAGCATCATAACTCTACCGAGTAGCGAGCAGTACTTC. This gives the protein CASIITLPSSEQYF.

The chain recombines TRBV7-8 with TRBJ1-1; TRBD1 matches 9 bases. Trimming took 5 bases from V and 13 from J; bases not matched to a gene: 8. This CDR3 has 12 amino acids. Germline loops: CDR1 SGHVS, CDR2 FQNEAQ. CDR3 protein: CASSIGQGIVFF. CDR3 coding DNA: TGTGCCAGCAGCATAGGACAGGGGATCGTTTTCTTT. The variable domain in full, with the rest retrieved from reference TRBV7-8 and TRBJ1-1, is GAGVSQSPRYKVAKRGQDVALRCDPISGHVSLFWYQQALGQGPEFLTYFQNEAQLDKSGLPSDRFFAERPEGSVSTLKIQRTQQEDSAVYLCASSIGQGIVFFGQGTRLTVV.

The V and J genes are TRBV10-3 and TRBJ2-2; 7 bases agree with TRBD2. CDR1 and CDR2 (germline): ENHRY, SYGVKD. V was clipped by 8 bases and J by 3 bases; unmatched bases: 6. The CDR3 loop spans 14 amino acids. CDR3 bases: TGTGCCATCTCGCCGACTAGCTACACCGGGGAGCTGTTTTTT. Protein product: CAISPTSYTGELFF.

The table lists this clonotype with many counts. V gene TRBV2 combines with J gene TRBJ2-1; D ambiguous. The CDR3 contains 15 residues. Trimming took off 3 bases at V and 0 bases at J, with 9 bases between the two ends. The germline CDR1 and CDR2 sequences are SNHLY and FYNNEI. CDR3 in amino acids: CASSDPRSSYNEQFF. CDR3 in DNA: TGTGCCAGCAGTGACCCCAGGAGCTCCTACAATGAGCAGTTCTTC.

This clonotype was seen more than once but under ten times. V and J are TRBV2 and TRBJ1-6; D is unclear. The ends were cut back, 4 bases at V and 4 bases at J, with 14 bases in the middle. The CDR3 spans 16 residues. CDR1 and CDR2 (germline): SNHLY, FYNNEI. CDR3 protein: CASSAGRVGYNSPLHF. DNA of the CDR3: TGTGCCAGCAGTGCCGGGCGAGTGGGTTATAATTCACCCCTCCACTTT. The complete variable domain, with remaining parts taken from reference TRBV2 and TRBJ1-6, reads EPEVTQTPSHQVTQMGQEVILRCVPISNHLYFYWYRQILGQKVEFLVSFYNNEISEKSEIFDDQFSVERPDGSNFTLKIRSTKLEDSAMYFCASSAGRVGYNSPLHFGNGTRLTVT.